The present TCR beta chain was sequenced within a study of regulatory T cells in long-lasting Graves disease (dated by TCRdb to the early 2020s). Looking at the study overall: Persistent Graves' disease meant more than 5 years of antithyroid drug treatment with TSH receptor autoantibodies that stayed positive. This study used TCR sequencing and RNA sequencing of peripheral blood to compare persistent Graves' disease patients against newly diagnosed Graves' disease patients. Antithyroid drugs had been taken for ten to twelve years on average by persistent Graves' disease patients in the clinical cohort. The study was conducted in China and was registered as a clinical trial. TCR sequencing covered some 13 persistent and some 20 newly diagnosed Graves' disease patients, some 35 samples in total.

Taken from the germline V gene, the CDR1 and CDR2 loops are MNHEY and SVGEGT. The CDR3 goes from the cysteine to the phenylalanine over 17 residues. Here the CDR3 DNA is all that survives: 51 bases in frame from base 1. Compared with germline, V lacks 0 bases and J lacks 8 bases; bases without a gene match: 7. The time point label for this specimen denotes: persistent/refractory GD, antithyroid drugs over 5 years with positive TRAb. For both TCR sequencing and RNA sequencing, RNA was extracted from PBMCs using TRIzol. The diagnosis of Graves' disease followed American Thyroid Association guidelines. Patients for the study were recruited at an endocrinology department in Xi'an, China. Each patient gave about 9.1 milliliters of peripheral blood, collected in an EDTA anticoagulant tube. Ficoll Paque Plus density gradient separation was used to isolate PBMCs, and no additional T cell sorting was done. An Agilent 2100 Bioanalyzer and agarose gel were used to assess RNA quality, and a NanoDrop 2000 was used to measure RNA concentration.

Libraries came from multiplex PCR. Sequenced on an Illumina HiSeq 4000. To build TCR beta libraries, CDR3 regions were amplified by Arm-PCR using iRepertoire HTBI primers. Gel purification was performed on PCR products prior to sequencing. As for the authors' bioinformatics: Across samples, about 63 TRBV and 14 TRBJ segments were identified and used for gene usage analysis of CDR3 amino acid clonotypes. COPE and FqMerger were used to merge the filtered high-quality paired reads into contigs. BLAST was used to align contigs to IMGT TRBV, TRBD and TRBJ reference genes, and CDR3 was defined according to IMGT. Clonotypes above 0.1% frequency were classified as highly expanded clones. Shannon entropy served as the measure of repertoire diversity, while the Gini coefficient captured V-J evenness. A clonotype was considered public if more than one individual shared it. The public reads were reanalyzed by TCRdb: fastp trimming at Q25, MiXCR alignment, in-frame beta chains only. Records with the same CDR3 protein are collapsed into one entry carrying the most frequent genes and DNA. TCRdb assigned the V and J calls; the authors' analysis was not used. This sample holds about 460,000 distinct CDR3 sequences; about 20% were observed only once. The top ten hold around 13% of the sample.

Paper-wide results and their limitations: Persistent disease showed preferential use of TRBV28, TRBJ1-2 and TRBJ2-5, whereas newly diagnosed disease favored TRBV20-1 and TRBJ2-1. As a limitation, the authors acknowledged that the small sample size may reduce accuracy. Only the TCR beta chain was sequenced and analyzed. Persistent patients shared more public clonotypes among themselves (around 3,000) than newly diagnosed patients did (approximately 870). Peripheral blood alone was examined, since thyroid tissue, which constituted the primary lesion, could not be accessed. Compared with newly diagnosed patients, patients with persistent Graves' disease had lower TCR Shannon entropy and fewer highly expanded clones, which suggests clonal expansion.

This clonotype was seen a handful of times. Its specific antigen is unknown. No base quality values were provided; no much bigger clone lies one nucleotide off. The TCR originated in a female donor with Graves disease. Source: peripheral blood mononuclear cells (PBMCs), taken when the disease was refractory, from a patient treated with antithyroid drugs. The receptor chain draws on TRBV6-2 or TRBV6-3 and TRBJ2-5, with TRBD2 matching 15 junction bases. The CDR3 here reads CASSYSGLAGGPRTQYF. The DNA sequence is TGTGCCAGCAGTTACTCAGGACTAGCGGGGGGGCCTAGAACCCAGTACTTC.